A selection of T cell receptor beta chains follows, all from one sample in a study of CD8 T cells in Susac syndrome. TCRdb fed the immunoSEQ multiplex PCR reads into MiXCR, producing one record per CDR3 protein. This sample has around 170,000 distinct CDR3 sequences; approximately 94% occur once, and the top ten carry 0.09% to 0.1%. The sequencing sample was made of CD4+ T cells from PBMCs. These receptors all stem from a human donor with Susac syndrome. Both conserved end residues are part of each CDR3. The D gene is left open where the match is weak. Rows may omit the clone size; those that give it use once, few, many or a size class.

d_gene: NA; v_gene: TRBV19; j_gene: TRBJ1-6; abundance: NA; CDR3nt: TGTGCCAGTACCTATCAGGCCAGTCTTGGTTCACCCCTCCACTTT; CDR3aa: CASTYQASLGSPLHF
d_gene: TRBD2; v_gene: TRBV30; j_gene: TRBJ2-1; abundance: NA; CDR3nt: TGTGCCTGGAGTGTTGGACTAGCGGGGGGCAATGAGCAGTTCTTC; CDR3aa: CAWSVGLAGGNEQFF
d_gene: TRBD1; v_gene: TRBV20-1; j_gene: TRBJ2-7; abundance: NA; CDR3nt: TGCAGTGCTAAAGAAGCCGGGACAGGGACCTACGAGCAGTACTTC; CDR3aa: CSAKEAGTGTYEQYF
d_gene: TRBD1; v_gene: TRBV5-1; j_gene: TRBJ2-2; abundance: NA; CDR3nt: TGCGCCAGCAGCCCCCTGACAGGGACAAACACCGGGGAGCTGTTTTTT; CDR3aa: CASSPLTGTNTGELFF
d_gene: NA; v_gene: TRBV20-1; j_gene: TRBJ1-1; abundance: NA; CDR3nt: TGCAGTGCTGGCGGGAACACTGAAGCTTTCTTT; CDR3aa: CSAGGNTEAFF
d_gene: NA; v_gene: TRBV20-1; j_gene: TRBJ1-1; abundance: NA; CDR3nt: TGCAGTGCTACCAGGGGCACTGAAGCTTTCTTT; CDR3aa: CSATRGTEAFF
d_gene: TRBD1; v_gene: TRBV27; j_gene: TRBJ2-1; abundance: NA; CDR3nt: TGTGCCAGCAGTCCGAACAGGGGGCGAAACAATGAGCAGTTCTTC; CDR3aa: CASSPNRGRNNEQFF
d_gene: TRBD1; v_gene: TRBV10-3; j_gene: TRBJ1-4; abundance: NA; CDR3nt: TGTGCCATCAGTGAGCAGGGGGAGGAAAAACTGTTTTTT; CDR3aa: CAISEQGEEKLFF
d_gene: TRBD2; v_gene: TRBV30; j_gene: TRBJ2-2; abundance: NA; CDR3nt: TGTGCCTGGGCTGGAAGCGGGGCGCGAGTTGGATGGGAGCTGTTTTTT; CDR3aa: CAWAGSGARVGWELFF
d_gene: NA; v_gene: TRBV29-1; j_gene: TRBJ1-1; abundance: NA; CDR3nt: TGCAGCGTTGATCGGTCTGAGGGGACTGAAGCTTTCTTT; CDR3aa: CSVDRSEGTEAFF
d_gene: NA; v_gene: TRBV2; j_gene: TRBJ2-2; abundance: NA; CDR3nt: TGTGCCAGCATCCCGGACACCGGCGTCGGGGAGCTGTTTTTT; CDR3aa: CASIPDTGVGELFF
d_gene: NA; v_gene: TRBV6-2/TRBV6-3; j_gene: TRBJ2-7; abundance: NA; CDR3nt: TGTGCCAGCAGTGGGGGGTGGTCGGCGACCTACGAGCAGTACTTC; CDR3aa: CASSGGWSATYEQYF
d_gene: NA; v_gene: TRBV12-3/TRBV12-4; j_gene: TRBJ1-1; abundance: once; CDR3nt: TGTGCCAGCAGGGGGCCGGGGGTTGAAGCTTTCTTT; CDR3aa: CASRGPGVEAFF
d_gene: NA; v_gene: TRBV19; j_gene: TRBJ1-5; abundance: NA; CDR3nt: TGTGCCAGTAGTATCCCTGATCTGGGCCTAAGCAATCAGCCCCAGCATTTT; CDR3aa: CASSIPDLGLSNQPQHF
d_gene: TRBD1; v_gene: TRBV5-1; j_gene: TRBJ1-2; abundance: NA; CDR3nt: TGCGCCAGCAGTTCCAGGGGGCAGGGCTATGGCTACACCTTC; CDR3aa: CASSSRGQGYGYTF
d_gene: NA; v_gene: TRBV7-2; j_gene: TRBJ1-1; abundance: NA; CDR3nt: TGTGCCAGCAGTTTCCTCCCAGAGAACACTGAAGCTTTCTTT; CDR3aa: CASSFLPENTEAFF
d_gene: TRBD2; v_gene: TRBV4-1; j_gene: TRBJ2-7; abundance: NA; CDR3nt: TGCGCCAGCAGTAGAGAGCGGGGGATGAGCTACGAGCAGTACTTC; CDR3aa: CASSRERGMSYEQYF
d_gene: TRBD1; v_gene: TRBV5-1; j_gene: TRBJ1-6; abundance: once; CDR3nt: TGCGCCAGCAGCTCGGGACAGAGCGTTTCACCCCTCCACTTT; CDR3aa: CASSSGQSVSPLHF